One TCR beta chain is described in this entry. The record originates from a study of blood T cell repertoires in COVID-19. Looking at the study overall: The samples span acute and convalescent COVID-19 from the United States, Italy and Spain. In each case, the material was cDNA or gDNA derived from T cells, B-cell-depleted T cells, or PBMCs.

CDR3 length: 15 amino acids. The V gene lost 3 bases and the J gene lost 2 bases, with 14 bases spanning the gap. CDR1 DFQATT and CDR2 SNEGSKA come from the germline V gene (reference sequence). Recruited during active infection, patients (from Seattle) were subsequently followed longitudinally. As originally analysed: From reference gene primer amplification, estimates of nucleated cell counts were derived. Measured with immunoSEQ multiplex PCR; TCRdb has only the in-frame clones, and not every one. Clonal size and the V and J genes are those of that table, whereas D and trimming came from the DNA. The table shows roughly 180,000 clones, with approximately 85% occurring only once.

This clonotype was sampled from an elderly man with COVID-19, enrolled during active disease. The sequenced sample was peripheral blood. The chain links TRBV20-1 to TRBJ2-4, with D maybe TRBD2 (5 bases). Here the CDR3 DNA reads TGCAGTGCTAGTTCTGGGAGTCGAACCAAAAACATTCAGTACTTC. This sequence encodes CSASSGSRTKNIQYF.